One and the same sample provided the 4 T cell receptor beta chains below, sequenced in a study of T cell responses to AZD1222 COVID-19 vaccine. Here immunoSEQ multiplex PCR was the method, and the copy in TCRdb shows in-frame clones only, minus some. The sample includes fewer than 120,000 clones, roughly 92% of them seen just once. Source: peripheral blood, taken 28 days after the second AZD1222 dose. The receptors here all came from an adult who received the AZD1222 COVID-19 vaccine.

CDR3 sequence (DNA): TGTGCCAGCAGCGACGGGACAGGAGTCTACGAGCAGTACTTC. Protein product: CASSDGTGVYEQYF. The chain couples TRBV7-2 to TRBJ2-7; 8 bases map to TRBD1. Germline V lookup: CDR1 SGHTA, CDR2 FQGNSA. Trimming cost V 5 bases and J 3 bases; bases outside gene matches: 6. The CDR3 is 14 residues long.

The rearrangement links TRBV9 to TRBJ1-1; TRBD1 is a possible D gene (6 bases). The germline V gene encodes CDR1 SGDLS and CDR2 YYNGEE. V lost 4 bases to trimming and J lost 4 bases, with 20 bases between them. The CDR3 runs to 16 residues. In DNA form, the CDR3 reads TGTGCCAGCAGCTTTACAGGGTCCTTTTTAGGCACTGAAGCTTTCTTT. Its translation is CASSFTGSFLGTEAFF.

The J gene is TRBJ1-1, the V gene TRBV3-1 (or the pseudogene TRBV3-2); D not certain. Germline CDR1 reads LGHDT; CDR2 reads YNNKEL (reference sequence). This CDR3 region has 20 residues. Trimming removed 4 bases from V and 0 bases from J, with 27 bases in between. DNA for the CDR3: TGTGCCAGCAGCCCCGTGTTCTTTTACAGCCTTCTATCCATGAACACTGAAGCTTTCTTT. Translated, it gives CASSPVFFYSLLSMNTEAFF.

The CDR3 DNA sequence: TGTGCCAGCAGTGTCGCAGGAATCTCCTACGAGCAGTACTTC. Protein product: CASSVAGISYEQYF. The rearrangement links TRBV2 to TRBJ2-7; D not certain. The CDR3 consists of 14 residues. Germline V gene data show CDR1 as SNHLY and CDR2 as FYNNEI. V was clipped by 4 bases and J by 0 bases, with 10 bases between them.